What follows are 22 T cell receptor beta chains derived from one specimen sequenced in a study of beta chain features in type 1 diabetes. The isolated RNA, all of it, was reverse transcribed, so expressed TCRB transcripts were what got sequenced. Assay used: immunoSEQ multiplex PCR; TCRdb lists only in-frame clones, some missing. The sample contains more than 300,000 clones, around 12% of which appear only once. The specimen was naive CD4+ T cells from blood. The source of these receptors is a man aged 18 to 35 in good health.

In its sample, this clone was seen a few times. DNA for the CDR3: TGCGCCAGCAGCAGCACAGGGGGCATCTCCTACAATGAGCAGTTCTTC. This gives the protein CASSSTGGISYNEQFF. J is TRBJ2-1 and V is TRBV5-1; TRBD1 matches 9 bases. V shed 4 bases and J 0 bases; nucleotides not matched to a gene: 5. The CDR3 covers 16 residues. The germline gives CDR1 SGHRS, CDR2 YFSETQ. Combining the CDR3 with reference TRBV5-1 and TRBJ2-1 gives the whole variable domain KAGVTQTPRYLIKTRGQQVTLSCSPISGHRSVSWYQQTPGQGLQFLFEYFSETQRNKGNFPGRFSGRQFSNSRSEMNVSTLELGDSALYLCASSSTGGISYNEQFFGPGTRLTVL.

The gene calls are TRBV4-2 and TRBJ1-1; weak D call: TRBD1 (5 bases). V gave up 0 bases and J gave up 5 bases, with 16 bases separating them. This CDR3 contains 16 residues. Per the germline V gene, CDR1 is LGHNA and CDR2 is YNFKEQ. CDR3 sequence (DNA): TGTGCCAGCAGCCAAGATTTAGGGGTGTTGGGAACTGAAGCTTTCTTT. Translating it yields CASSQDLGVLGTEAFF.

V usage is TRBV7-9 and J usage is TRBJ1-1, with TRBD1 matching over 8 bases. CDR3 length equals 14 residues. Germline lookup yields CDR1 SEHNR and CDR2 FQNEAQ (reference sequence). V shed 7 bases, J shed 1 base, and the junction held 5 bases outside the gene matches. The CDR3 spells CASTSGQGNTEAFF. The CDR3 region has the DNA TGTGCCAGCACCTCCGGACAGGGGAACACTGAAGCTTTCTTT.

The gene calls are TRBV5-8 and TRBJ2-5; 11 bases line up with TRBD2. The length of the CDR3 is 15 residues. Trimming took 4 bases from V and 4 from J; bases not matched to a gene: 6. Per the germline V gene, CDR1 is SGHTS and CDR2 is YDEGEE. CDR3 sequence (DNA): TGTGCCAGCAGCCCAGCGACTAGCGGGATAGAGACCCAGTACTTC. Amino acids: CASSPATSGIETQYF.

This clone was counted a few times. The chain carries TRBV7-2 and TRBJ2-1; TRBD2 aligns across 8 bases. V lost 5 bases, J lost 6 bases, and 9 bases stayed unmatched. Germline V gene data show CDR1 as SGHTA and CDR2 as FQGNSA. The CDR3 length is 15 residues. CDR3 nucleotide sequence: TGTGCCAGCAGCGTACTAGCGGTTATACTCAATGAGCAGTTCTTC. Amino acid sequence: CASSVLAVILNEQFF.

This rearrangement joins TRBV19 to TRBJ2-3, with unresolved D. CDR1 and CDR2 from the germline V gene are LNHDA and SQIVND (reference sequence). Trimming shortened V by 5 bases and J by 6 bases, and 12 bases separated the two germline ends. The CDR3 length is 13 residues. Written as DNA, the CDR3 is TGTGCCAGTAGTCCCGACAAACTCGATACGCAGTATTTT. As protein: CASSPDKLDTQYF.

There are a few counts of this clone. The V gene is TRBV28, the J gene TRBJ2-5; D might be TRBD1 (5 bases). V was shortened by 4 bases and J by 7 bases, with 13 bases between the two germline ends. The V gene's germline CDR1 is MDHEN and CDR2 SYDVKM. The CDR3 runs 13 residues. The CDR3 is CASSSDTWGTQYF. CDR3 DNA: TGTGCCAGCAGTTCGGACACATGGGGGACCCAGTACTTC.

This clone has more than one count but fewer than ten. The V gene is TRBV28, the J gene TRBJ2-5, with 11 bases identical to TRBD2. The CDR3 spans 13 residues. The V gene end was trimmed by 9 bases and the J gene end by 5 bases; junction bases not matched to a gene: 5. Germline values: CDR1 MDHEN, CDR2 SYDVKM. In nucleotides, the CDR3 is TGTGCCAGTTATAGCGGGAGGGCCGAGACCCAGTACTTC. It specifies CASYSGRAETQYF.

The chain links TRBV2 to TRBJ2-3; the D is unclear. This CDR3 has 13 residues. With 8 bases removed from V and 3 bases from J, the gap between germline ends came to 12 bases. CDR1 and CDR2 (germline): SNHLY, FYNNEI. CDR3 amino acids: CASELRRTDTQYF. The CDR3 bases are TGTGCCAGCGAATTGAGGAGAACAGATACGCAGTATTTT.

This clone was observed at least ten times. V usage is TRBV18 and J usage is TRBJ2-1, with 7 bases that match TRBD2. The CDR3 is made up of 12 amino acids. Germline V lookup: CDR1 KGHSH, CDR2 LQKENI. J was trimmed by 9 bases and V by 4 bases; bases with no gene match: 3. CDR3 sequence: CASSLSSGEQFF. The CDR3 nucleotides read TGTGCCAGCTCACTGTCTAGCGGTGAGCAGTTCTTC.

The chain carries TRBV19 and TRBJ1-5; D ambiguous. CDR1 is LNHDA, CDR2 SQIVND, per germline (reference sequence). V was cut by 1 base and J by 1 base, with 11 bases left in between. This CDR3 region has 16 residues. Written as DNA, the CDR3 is TGTGCCAGTAGTATAGGCGGCCCTTGGAGCAATCAGCCCCAGCATTTT. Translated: CASSIGGPWSNQPQHF.

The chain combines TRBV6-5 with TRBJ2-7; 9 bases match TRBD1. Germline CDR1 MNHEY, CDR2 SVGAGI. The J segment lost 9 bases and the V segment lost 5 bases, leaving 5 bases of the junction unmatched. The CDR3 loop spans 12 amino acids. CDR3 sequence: CASSAGQGWQYF. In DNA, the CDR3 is TGTGCCAGCAGTGCGGGACAGGGCTGGCAGTACTTC.

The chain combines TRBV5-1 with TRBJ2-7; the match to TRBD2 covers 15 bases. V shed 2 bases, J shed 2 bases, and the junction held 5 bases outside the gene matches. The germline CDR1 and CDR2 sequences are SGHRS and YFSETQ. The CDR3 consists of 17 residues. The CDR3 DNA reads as TGCGCCAGCAGCTTCGGACTAGCGGGAGGGCTAACCTACGAGCAGTACTTC. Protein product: CASSFGLAGGLTYEQYF.

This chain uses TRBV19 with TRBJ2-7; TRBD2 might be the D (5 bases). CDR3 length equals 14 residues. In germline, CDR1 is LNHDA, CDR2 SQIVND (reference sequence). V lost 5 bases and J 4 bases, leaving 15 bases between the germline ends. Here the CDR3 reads CASSSGPRRYEQYF. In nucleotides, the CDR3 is TGTGCCAGTAGTTCCGGGCCGAGGAGGTACGAGCAGTACTTC.

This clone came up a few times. The CDR3 loop is CASSLGLGRARSYNEQFF. In nucleotides, the CDR3 is TGTGCCAGCAGCTTAGGGCTAGGCAGGGCTCGCTCCTACAATGAGCAGTTCTTC. The chain employs TRBV11-2 and TRBJ2-1; maybe TRBD1 (5 bases). Germline V CDR1 and CDR2: SGHAT, FQNNGV. This CDR3 comprises 18 residues. V shed 1 base and J shed 0 bases, with 16 bases lying between them.

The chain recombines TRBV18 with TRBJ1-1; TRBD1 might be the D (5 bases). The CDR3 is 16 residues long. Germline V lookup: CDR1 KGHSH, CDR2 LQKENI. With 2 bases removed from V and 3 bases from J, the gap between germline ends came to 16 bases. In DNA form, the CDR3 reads TGTGCCAGCTCACCAATCTTACGGGGGGTGGACACTGAAGCTTTCTTT. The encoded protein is CASSPILRGVDTEAFF.

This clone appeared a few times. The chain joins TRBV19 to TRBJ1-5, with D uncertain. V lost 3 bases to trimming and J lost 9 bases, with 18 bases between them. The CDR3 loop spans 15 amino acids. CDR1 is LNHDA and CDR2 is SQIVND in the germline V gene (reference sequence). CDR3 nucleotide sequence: TGTGCCAGTAGTATGAGAGGCCAGAGCTTTATGCCCCAGCATTTT. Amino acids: CASSMRGQSFMPQHF.

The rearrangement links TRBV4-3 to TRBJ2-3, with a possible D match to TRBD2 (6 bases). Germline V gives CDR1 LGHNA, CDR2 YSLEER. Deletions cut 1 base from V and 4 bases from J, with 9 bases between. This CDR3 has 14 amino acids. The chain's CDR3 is CASSQGSGADTQYF. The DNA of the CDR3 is TGCGCCAGCAGCCAAGGATCGGGAGCAGATACGCAGTATTTT.

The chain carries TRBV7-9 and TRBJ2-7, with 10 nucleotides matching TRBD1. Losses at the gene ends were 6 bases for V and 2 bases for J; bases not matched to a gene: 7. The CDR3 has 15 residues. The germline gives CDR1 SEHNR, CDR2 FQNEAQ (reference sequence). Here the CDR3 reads CASRPDRGFPYEQYF. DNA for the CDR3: TGTGCCAGCAGGCCGGACAGGGGGTTCCCCTACGAGCAGTACTTC.

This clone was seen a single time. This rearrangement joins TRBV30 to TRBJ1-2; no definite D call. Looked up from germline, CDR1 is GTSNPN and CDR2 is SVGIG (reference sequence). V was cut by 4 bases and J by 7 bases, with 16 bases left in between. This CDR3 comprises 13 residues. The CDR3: CAWTGAALGGYTF. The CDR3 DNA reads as TGTGCCTGGACCGGAGCGGCACTAGGTGGCTACACCTTC. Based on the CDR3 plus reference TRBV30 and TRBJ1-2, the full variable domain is SQTIHQWPATLVQPVGSPLSLECTVEGTSNPNLYWYRQAAGRGLQLLFYSVGIGQISSEVPQNLSASRPQDRQFILSSKKLLLSDSGFYLCAWTGAALGGYTFGSGTRLTVV.

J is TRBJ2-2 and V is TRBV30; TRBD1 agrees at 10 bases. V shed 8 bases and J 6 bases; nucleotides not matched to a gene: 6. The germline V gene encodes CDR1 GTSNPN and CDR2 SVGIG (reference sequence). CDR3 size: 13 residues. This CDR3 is CAGGTGVPGELFF. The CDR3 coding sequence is TGTGCCGGCGGGACAGGGGTTCCCGGGGAGCTGTTTTTT.

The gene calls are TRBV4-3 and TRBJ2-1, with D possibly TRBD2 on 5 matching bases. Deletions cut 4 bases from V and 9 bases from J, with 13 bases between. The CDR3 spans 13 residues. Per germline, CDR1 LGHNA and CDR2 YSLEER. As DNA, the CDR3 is TGCGCCAGCAGCCCTTTAACTAGTACTGAGCAGTTCTTC. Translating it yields CASSPLTSTEQFF.